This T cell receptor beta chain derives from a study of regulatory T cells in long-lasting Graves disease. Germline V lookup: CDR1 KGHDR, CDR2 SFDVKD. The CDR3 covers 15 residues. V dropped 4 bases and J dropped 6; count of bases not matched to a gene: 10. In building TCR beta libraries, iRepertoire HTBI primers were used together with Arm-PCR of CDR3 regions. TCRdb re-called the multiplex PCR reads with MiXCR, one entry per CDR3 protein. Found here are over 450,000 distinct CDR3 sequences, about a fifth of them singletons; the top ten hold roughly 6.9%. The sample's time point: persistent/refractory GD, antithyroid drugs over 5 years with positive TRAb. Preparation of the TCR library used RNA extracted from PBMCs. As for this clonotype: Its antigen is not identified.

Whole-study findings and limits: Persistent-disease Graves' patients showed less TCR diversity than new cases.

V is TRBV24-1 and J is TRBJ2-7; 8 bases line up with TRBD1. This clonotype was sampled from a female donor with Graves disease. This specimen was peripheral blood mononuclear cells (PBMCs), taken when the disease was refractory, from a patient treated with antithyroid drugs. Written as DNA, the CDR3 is TGTGCCACCAGTGACTCCGGGACAGGAGCCCGCGAGCAGTACTTC. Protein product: CATSDSGTGAREQYF.